A selection of T cell receptor beta chains follows, all from one sample in a study of control samples from healthy donors and cancer patients. Only in-frame clones appear in the TCRdb table, and some are missing; sequencing was by immunoSEQ multiplex PCR. The sample holds 70,000 to 90,000 clones, 85% to 90% seen once. The specimen was PBMCs. The origin of the receptors is an older woman with head and neck cancer. The CDR3 runs from the conserved cysteine through the conserved F or W. The D gene is left open where the match is weak. The size field is filled for only some rows; it gives once, few, many or a size class.

size,V,J,D,DNA,CDR3
NA,TRBV6-8,TRBJ1-4,NA,TGTGCCAGCAGTTACTCGTCCGGGGATGAAAAACTGTTTTTT,CASSYSSGDEKLFF
NA,TRBV5-1,TRBJ2-1,TRBD2,TGCGCCAGCAGCTTGGAAGGAGGACTAGCCTATGAGCAGTTCTTC,CASSLEGGLAYEQFF
NA,TRBV27,TRBJ1-6,NA,TGTGCCAGCAGTTTAGCTCAGGAGGCACCCCTCCACTTT,CASSLAQEAPLHF
NA,TRBV5-5,TRBJ1-3,TRBD1,TGTGCCAGCAGCTTCACAGGACAGGTTGGAGCTGGAAACACCATATATTTT,CASSFTGQVGAGNTIYF
NA,TRBV3-1/TRBV3-2,TRBJ1-4,NA,TGTGCCAGCAGCCAAGGTACAGTCGAAAAACTGTTTTTT,CASSQGTVEKLFF
NA,TRBV7-2,TRBJ2-5,NA,TGTGCCAGCAGCTCTGTGGGTGGTGAAGAGACCCAGTACTTC,CASSSVGGEETQYF
NA,TRBV12-5,TRBJ2-7,NA,TGTGCTAGTGGTTTGGTAGGGATATCTCACGAGCAGTACTTC,CASGLVGISHEQYF
few,TRBV7-9,TRBJ1-1,NA,TGTGCCAGCAGCTTCCCCGAGGGGACTGAAGCTTTCTTT,CASSFPEGTEAFF
few,TRBV6-2/TRBV6-3,TRBJ2-1,NA,TGTGCCAGCAGCCGGACAGCCGCGGCTCCCACGTTAACGGAGCAGTTCTTC,CASSRTAAAPTLTEQFF
NA,TRBV7-9,TRBJ2-5,NA,TGTGCCAGCAGCTTAGCGCGGGACGCTAACCAAGAGACCCAGTACTTC,CASSLARDANQETQYF
NA,TRBV6-5,TRBJ1-4,TRBD1,TGTGCCAGCAGTACTAACACAGGGGCTACTGAAAAACTGTTTTTT,CASSTNTGATEKLFF
NA,TRBV25-1,TRBJ2-2,TRBD2,TGTGCCAGCAGGACTAGCGGGAACACCGGGGAGCTGTTTTTT,CASRTSGNTGELFF
NA,TRBV24-1,TRBJ2-2,TRBD2,TGTGCCACCAGTGATTTGCGTTCTAGCGGGGGACCCTCTACCGGGGAGCTGTTTTTT,CATSDLRSSGGPSTGELFF
NA,TRBV27,TRBJ1-5,NA,TGTGCCAGCAGTTTACACGCGCACGGGCTTAACAATCAGCCCCAGCATTTT,CASSLHAHGLNNQPQHF
once,TRBV28,TRBJ1-2,NA,TGTGCCAGCAGTTTATCAGGGTACGGCTACACCTTC,CASSLSGYGYTF
NA,TRBV5-5,TRBJ1-2,TRBD1,TGTGCCAGCAGCTTTAACAGGGGACAGACTGGCTACACCTTC,CASSFNRGQTGYTF
NA,TRBV18,TRBJ1-4,TRBD1,TGTGCCAGCTCACCGGGACAGGGGTGGAATGAAAAACTGTTTTTT,CASSPGQGWNEKLFF
NA,TRBV7-2,TRBJ2-1,NA,TGTGCCGCAGGGGGGGACGGGTCCTACAATGAGCAGTTCTTC,CAAGGDGSYNEQFF
once,TRBV3-1/TRBV3-2,TRBJ2-5,NA,TGTGCCAGCATGGGGACGGCCGGAGGAGAGACCCAGTACTTC,CASMGTAGGETQYF
NA,TRBV15,TRBJ2-1,NA,TGTGCCACCAGCAGAGAGACAGCGAGCTCCTACAATGAGCAGTTCTTC,CATSRETASSYNEQFF
once,TRBV3-1/TRBV3-2,TRBJ2-5,NA,TGTGCCAGCAGCCAAGCCACCACCCAGTACTTC,CASSQATTQYF
NA,TRBV5-1,TRBJ2-5,TRBD2,TGCGCCAGCCGCGGCCTAGCGGGGCAAGAGACCCAGTACTTC,CASRGLAGQETQYF
NA,TRBV6-6,TRBJ1-5,NA,TGTGCCAGCAGTTACTCTAGGGTTAGCAATCAGCCCCAGCATTTT,CASSYSRVSNQPQHF
NA,TRBV30,TRBJ2-7,TRBD2,TGTGCCTGGAGTGCCCGACTAGCGGACTCTTACGAGCAGTACTTC,CAWSARLADSYEQYF
once,TRBV14,TRBJ2-3,NA,TGTGCCAGCAGCCACCCCAATAGAGCAGATACGCAGTATTTT,CASSHPNRADTQYF
NA,TRBV7-2,TRBJ2-5,TRBD1,TGTGCCAGCAGCTCGACAGGGGGAGAGACCCAGTACTTC,CASSSTGGETQYF
once,TRBV12-3/TRBV12-4,TRBJ1-3,NA,TGTGCCAGCAGACAAAGGGGAGTGAACACCATATATTTT,CASRQRGVNTIYF
once,TRBV18,TRBJ2-1,TRBD2,TGTGCCAGCTCACCTAGCGGGAGGTTTATCAATGAGCAGTTCTTC,CASSPSGRFINEQFF
once,TRBV6-5,TRBJ2-1,TRBD2,TGTGCCAGCAGTTATGGGGGCGGGAGGGGTCGCAATGAGCAGTTCTTC,CASSYGGGRGRNEQFF
NA,TRBV28,TRBJ1-5,TRBD1,TGTGCCAGCTTACTAACCGGGACAGGGAGCGTACAGCCCCAGCATTTT,CASLLTGTGSVQPQHF
NA,TRBV6-4,TRBJ1-2,NA,TGTGCCAGCAGTGAGGGGGCAGGGGATTACTATGGCTACACCTTC,CASSEGAGDYYGYTF
NA,TRBV7-9,TRBJ2-7,NA,TGTGCCAGCAGGTCGCTAGGGGGGCCCTACGAGCAGTACTTC,CASRSLGGPYEQYF
few,TRBV6-5,TRBJ1-6,TRBD1,TGTGCCAGCAGGCCACCGGGACAGGGGTTATCACCCCTCCACTTT,CASRPPGQGLSPLHF
NA,TRBV6-5,TRBJ2-7,TRBD2,TGTGCCAGCAGTCGCACTAGCGGGAACTACGAGCAGTACTTC,CASSRTSGNYEQYF
NA,TRBV6-1,TRBJ1-1,NA,TGTGCCAGCAGCCGGACGGCGAACACTGAAGCTTTCTTT,CASSRTANTEAFF
NA,TRBV3-1/TRBV3-2,TRBJ2-6,TRBD2,TGTGCCAGCAGCATAGGACTAGCGGGATCTGGGGCCAACGTCCTGACTTTC,CASSIGLAGSGANVLTF
NA,TRBV23-1,TRBJ1-1,NA,TGCGCCAGCAGTCAACCTGATTACACTGAAGCTTTCTTT,CASSQPDYTEAFF
NA,TRBV28,TRBJ2-1,TRBD2,TGTGCCAGCAGTTCCCCTAGCGGGAGGCTATACAATGAGCAGTTCTTC,CASSSPSGRLYNEQFF
NA,TRBV15,TRBJ2-3,TRBD2,TGTGCCACCAGCAGGGGTACTAGCGGGAGTACGAATACGCAGTATTTT,CATSRGTSGSTNTQYF
NA,TRBV3-1/TRBV3-2,TRBJ1-6,NA,TGTGCCAGCAGCCCCGGGGAGAATTCACCCCTCCACTTT,CASSPGENSPLHF
NA,TRBV18,TRBJ2-7,NA,TGTGCCAGCTCACCACCGCGGTCAGGGTTACGCGAGCAGTACTTC,CASSPPRSGLREQYF
NA,TRBV5-1,TRBJ1-2,NA,TGCGCCAGCAGCTTGGCCGGGACAAACACTAACTATGGCTACACCTTC,CASSLAGTNTNYGYTF
NA,TRBV7-8,TRBJ1-2,NA,TGTGCCAGCAGCTACCCGGACGGACAGAAGATAGGTGGCTACACCTTC,CASSYPDGQKIGGYTF
NA,TRBV19,TRBJ2-1,TRBD2,TGTGCCAGTAGGCTTAGCGGGAGGAGCATCTCCTACAATGAGCAGTTCTTC,CASRLSGRSISYNEQFF
NA,TRBV9,TRBJ2-1,NA,TGTGCCAGCAGCGTGGGCGGGACTCTTTCCTACAATGAGCAGTTCTTC,CASSVGGTLSYNEQFF
NA,TRBV27,TRBJ1-5,NA,TGTGCCAGCAGTTTGGAGGGGAAACACAATCAGCCCCAGCATTTT,CASSLEGKHNQPQHF